These 14 T cell receptor beta chains were sequenced from one sample in a study of blood T cell repertoires in COVID-19. Libraries were prepared by immunoSEQ multiplex PCR; TCRdb keeps only in-frame clonotypes and omits some of them. The table lists about 64,000 clones, around 90% of them singletons. Sequenced input: peripheral blood. These receptors were taken from a human donor in a cohort sampled during active COVID-19.

The chain recombines TRBV6-2 or TRBV6-3 with TRBJ2-7; the match to TRBD2 covers 9 bases. The V gene end was trimmed by 2 bases and the J gene end by 3 bases; junction bases not matched to a gene: 2. The germline CDR1 and CDR2 sequences are MNHEY and SVGEGT. This CDR3 has 14 amino acids. For the CDR3, the DNA is TGTGCCAGCAGTTACGCTAGCGGGAACTACGAGCAGTACTTC. Residues: CASSYASGNYEQYF.

The chain joins TRBV7-3 to TRBJ2-1; 9 bases match TRBD1. J was trimmed by 12 bases and V by 5 bases; bases with no gene match: 8. The CDR3 runs 13 residues. Germline CDR1 reads SGHTA; CDR2 reads FQGTGA. The CDR3, as DNA: TGTGCCAGCAGCCCGGGACAGGGCGGGGGGCAGTTCTTC. Residues: CASSPGQGGGQFF.

DNA for the CDR3: TGTGCCAGCAGCTTAGCCGGGACAGCTTCCTACAATGAGCAGTTCTTC. As protein: CASSLAGTASYNEQFF. J is TRBJ2-1 and V is TRBV13, with TRBD1 matching over 7 bases. CDR3 length: 16 residues. Germline values: CDR1 PRHDT, CDR2 FYEKMQ (reference sequence). Germline trimming cut 1 base from V and 1 base from J; bases unmatched to any gene: 4.

The rearrangement uses TRBV4-1 and TRBJ2-4; D remains unclear. The CDR3 consists of 17 residues. CDR1 is MGHRA, CDR2 YSYEKL, per germline. V was clipped by 0 bases and J by 0 bases, with 12 bases between them. The CDR3 DNA reads as TGCGCCAGCAGCCAAGATTTCAGAAGACTAGCCAAAAACATTCAGTACTTC. Translation gives CASSQDFRRLAKNIQYF.

This clone has only one observation. This chain links TRBV9 with TRBJ2-4; TRBD1 agrees at 9 bases. CDR1 SGDLS and CDR2 YYNGEE come from the germline V gene. CDR3 length: 19 residues. V lost 3 bases to trimming and J lost 3 bases; unmatched junction nucleotides: 16. The CDR3 loop is CASSGRDREGKGVKNIQYF. The CDR3 bases are TGTGCCAGCAGCGGTCGGGACAGGGAAGGGAAGGGAGTCAAAAACATTCAGTACTTC.

The chain recombines TRBV5-1 with TRBJ1-3, with a tentative D call TRBD1 (5 bases). The CDR3 spans 17 residues. Germline lookup yields CDR1 SGHRS and CDR2 YFSETQ. V was clipped by 2 bases and J by 0 bases, with 15 bases between them. The CDR3 protein is CASSFRWGTGSGNTIYF. The CDR3 bases are TGCGCCAGCAGCTTCAGGTGGGGGACTGGCTCTGGAAACACCATATATTTT.

CDR3 DNA sequence: TGTGCCAGCAGTTTAAGGGGGATGAGGAAAGGCGGGGATACGCAGTATTTT. This gives the protein CASSLRGMRKGGDTQYF. The chain is built from TRBV28 and TRBJ2-3; maybe TRBD1 (6 bases). The CDR3 has 17 amino acids. V lost 2 bases and J lost 6, with 21 bases in between. Germline CDR1 is MDHEN and CDR2 is SYDVKM.

The chain has TRBV13 and TRBJ2-1; TRBD1 aligns across 9 bases. The germline V gene has CDR1 PRHDT and CDR2 FYEKMQ (reference sequence). With V trimmed by 6 bases and J by 5 bases, 5 bases remained unmatched. The CDR3 spans 14 residues. The CDR3 region has the DNA TGTGCCAGCAGACGACAGGGGGTAGACAATGAGCAGTTCTTC. This sequence encodes CASRRQGVDNEQFF.

This CDR3 reads CASSLIAGGFHEQFF. The CDR3 DNA is TGTGCCAGCAGTTTAATAGCGGGAGGGTTCCATGAGCAGTTCTTC. The chain uses TRBV27 and TRBJ2-1; 11 bases map to TRBD2. The CDR3 sequence is 15 residues long. CDR1 and CDR2 from the germline V gene are MNHEY and SMNVEV (reference sequence). V was pared by 2 bases and J by 8 bases, with 5 bases of the junction left unmatched.

This clone was seen once. The rearrangement uses TRBV7-9 and TRBJ2-5, with D hard to call. Germline CDR1 is SEHNR and CDR2 is FQNEAQ (reference sequence). This CDR3 comprises 12 residues. Trimming shortened V by 8 bases and J by 5 bases, and 12 bases separated the two germline ends. The CDR3 DNA reads TGTGCCAGCGTTGGGCGACGGGAGACCCAGTACTTC. This encodes CASVGRRETQYF. Variable domain in full (rest from reference TRBV7-9 and TRBJ2-5): DTGVSQNPRHKITKRGQNVTFRCDPISEHNRLYWYRQTLGQGPEFLTYFQNEAQLEKSRLLSDRFSAERPKGSFSTLEIQRTEQGDSAMYLCASVGRRETQYFGPGTRLLVL.

The chain employs TRBV19 and TRBJ1-5; 8 bases match TRBD1. Germline CDR1 reads LNHDA; CDR2 reads SQIVND (reference sequence). The ends lost 7 bases at V and 3 bases at J; junction bases unmatched: 8. This CDR3 spans 15 amino acids. The CDR3 nucleotides read TGTGCCAGTAAAACCATCCAGGGGGCCAATCAGCCCCAGCATTTT. This sequence encodes CASKTIQGANQPQHF.

The genes are TRBV28 and TRBJ1-3, with a tentative D call TRBD1 (6 bases). This CDR3 has 15 residues. Germline lookup yields CDR1 MDHEN and CDR2 SYDVKM. V was shortened by 7 bases and J by 3 bases, with 16 bases between the two germline ends. CDR3 amino acids: CASIGGGRLGNTIYF. CDR3 sequence (DNA): TGTGCCAGCATAGGCGGGGGGCGCCTTGGAAACACCATATATTTT.

The count of this clone is one. J is TRBJ2-7 and V is TRBV28; 7 nucleotides align to TRBD1. The V gene end was trimmed by 4 bases and the J gene end by 0 bases; junction bases not matched to a gene: 6. Per germline, CDR1 MDHEN and CDR2 SYDVKM. CDR3 size: 15 residues. The CDR3 DNA follows: TGTGCCAGCAGTTGGGCGACAGGGAGCTCCTACGAGCAGTACTTC. Translated, it gives CASSWATGSSYEQYF.

V is TRBV12-5 and J is TRBJ1-1; TRBD1 might be the D (6 bases). V lost 7 bases, J lost 2 bases, and 17 bases lay in between. CDR1 and CDR2 (germline): LGHNT, FRNRAP. The CDR3 loop spans 15 amino acids. CDR3 nucleotide sequence: TGTGCTAGTGCCCCGTCGGGGGGCAGAAACACTGAAGCTTTCTTT. Residues: CASAPSGGRNTEAFF.